A selection of T cell receptor beta chains follows, all from one sample in a study of T cells after yellow fever vaccination. TCRdb reprocessed the 5' RACE reads with MiXCR, giving one entry per CDR3 protein. The sample yields some 350,000 distinct CDR3 sequences, 3.5% to 4.5% seen once. The sequencing here drew on PBMCs, taken 5 days after the yellow fever booster vaccination. The receptors here all came from a man younger than 35 who received the YFV17D yellow fever vaccine. CDR3s include the opening cysteine and the closing phenylalanine or tryptophan. Fields, in order: J gene, clone size, D gene, V gene, CDR3 protein, CDR3 DNA. D genes are given only for firm matches. The size of a clone is reported for some rows only, either as once, few or many, or as a class for expanded clones.

>TRBJ2-1|few|TRBD2|TRBV7-9
CASRRGSGVDEQFF
TGTGCCAGCAGGCGCGGGAGCGGGGTAGATGAGCAGTTCTTC
>TRBJ2-3|many|TRBD2|TRBV7-9
CASSNSGGVWTDTQYF
TGTGCCAGCAGCAATAGCGGGGGTGTGTGGACAGATACGCAGTATTTT
>TRBJ2-6|.|TRBD1|TRBV6-5
CASSYSTRGHGANVLTF
TGTGCCAGCAGTTATTCGACGAGGGGGCACGGGGCCAACGTCCTGACTTTC
>TRBJ1-5|many|.|TRBV3-1
CASSQDPEQPQHF
TGTGCCAGCAGCCAAGATCCGGAGCAGCCCCAGCATTTT
>TRBJ2-7|few|.|TRBV4-2
CASSQPQSRWEQYF
TGTGCCAGCAGCCAACCGCAGTCCCGGTGGGAGCAGTACTTC
>TRBJ2-3|.|TRBD2|TRBV5-4
CASSLAAGGLSDTQYF
TGTGCCAGCAGCTTGGCGGCGGGGGGGCTCTCAGATACGCAGTATTTT
>TRBJ1-6|few|.|TRBV28
CASSVTTLRNNSPLHF
TGTGCCAGCAGTGTAACCACACTGAGAAATAATTCACCCCTCCACTTT
>TRBJ1-5|few|TRBD1|TRBV6-4
CASREQGYSNQPQHF
TGTGCCAGCAGGGAACAGGGGTATAGCAATCAGCCCCAGCATTTT
>TRBJ1-3|many|.|TRBV29-1
CSVAAQSGNTIYF
TGCAGCGTTGCGGCGCAGTCTGGAAACACCATATATTTT
>TRBJ2-5|few|.|TRBV10-2
CASIQAGGAKTQYF
TGCGCCAGCATCCAAGCCGGGGGAGCGAAGACCCAGTACTTC
>TRBJ2-2|.|.|TRBV6-5
CASEMGGELFF
TGTGCCAGCGAAATGGGGGGGGAGCTGTTTTTT
>TRBJ2-1|many|TRBD1|TRBV11-2
CASSRRRGNEQFF
TGTGCCAGCAGCCGCCGCAGGGGGAATGAGCAGTTCTTC
>TRBJ2-1|.|.|TRBV5-1
CASRAPGQMGDEQFF
TGCGCCAGCAGAGCGCCGGGCCAAATGGGCGATGAGCAGTTCTTC
>TRBJ2-2|many|.|TRBV15
CATATGRAGELFF
TGTGCCACAGCGACAGGGAGGGCCGGGGAGCTGTTTTTT
>TRBJ2-5|many|.|TRBV12-3/TRBV12-4
CASSQGIETQYF
TGTGCCAGCAGCCAGGGTATTGAGACCCAGTACTTC
>TRBJ1-3|few|.|TRBV18
CASSPLDPIGSGNTIYF
TGTGCCAGCTCACCCCTGGATCCCATCGGCTCTGGAAACACCATATATTTT
>TRBJ2-1|few|TRBD2|TRBV4-1
CASSFWASGEDYNGQFF
TGCGCCAGCAGCTTTTGGGCTAGCGGGGAAGATTACAATGGGCAGTTCTTC
>TRBJ2-1|.|.|TRBV5-1
CASSVTPGAQDEQFF
TGCGCCAGCAGCGTCACCCCGGGGGCCCAGGATGAGCAGTTCTTC
>TRBJ2-1|few|.|TRBV10-3
CAISARGGGGNEQFF
TGTGCCATCAGCGCGAGGGGCGGAGGGGGGAATGAGCAGTTCTTC
>TRBJ2-7|few|.|TRBV7-7
CASSPGTRYEQYF
TGTGCCAGCAGCCCTGGAACAAGGTACGAGCAGTACTTC
>TRBJ1-3|.|.|TRBV29-1
CSVESPGNTIYF
TGCAGCGTTGAATCACCGGGAAACACCATATATTTT
>TRBJ2-1|many|TRBD2|TRBV5-1
CASSLLAGDYNEQFF
TGCGCCAGCAGCCTCCTAGCGGGGGACTACAATGAGCAGTTCTTC
>TRBJ1-5|few|TRBD1|TRBV28
CASSLSWTGVRSNQPQHF
TGTGCCAGCAGTTTAAGTTGGACAGGAGTAAGGAGCAATCAGCCCCAGCATTTT
>TRBJ1-4|many|TRBD1|TRBV5-6
CASSSPGTGSEKLFF
TGTGCCAGCAGCTCACCCGGGACAGGGTCTGAAAAACTGTTTTTT
>TRBJ1-2|.|.|TRBV7-2
CASSLLVSGRGGYTF
TGTGCCAGCAGCTTATTAGTATCGGGCCGGGGAGGCTACACCTTC
>TRBJ1-6|many|.|TRBV5-6
CASSSDSPLHF
TGTGCCAGCAGCTCGGATTCACCCCTCCACTTT
>TRBJ1-2|few|.|TRBV5-6
CASSLAASVGQFLNYGYTF
TGTGCCAGCAGCTTGGCGGCTTCAGTGGGGCAATTCCTAAACTATGGCTACACCTTC
>TRBJ2-1|few|.|TRBV5-1
CASSGQGGYYNEQFF
TGCGCCAGCAGTGGCCAGGGGGGGTACTACAATGAGCAGTTCTTC
>TRBJ2-3|few|.|TRBV12-3/TRBV12-4
CASTPYRGRTDTQYF
TGTGCCAGCACTCCTTACCGGGGGCGGACAGATACGCAGTATTTT
>TRBJ1-2|.|.|TRBV18
CASSLAGISLGHGYTF
TGTGCCAGCTCACTCGCAGGTATCTCCCTCGGGCATGGCTACACCTTC
>TRBJ1-5|few|.|TRBV4-1
CASSKRGVGNQPQHF
TGCGCCAGCAGTAAAAGGGGGGTCGGCAATCAGCCCCAGCATTTT
>TRBJ2-5|many|.|TRBV5-1
CASSPQGRVQETQYF
TGCGCCAGCAGCCCGCAAGGTCGGGTCCAAGAGACCCAGTACTTC
>TRBJ2-5|many|.|TRBV2
CASTPRTELQETQYF
TGTGCCAGCACCCCTAGGACCGAGCTACAAGAGACCCAGTACTTC
>TRBJ2-7|many|.|TRBV10-3
CAISEPAVEQYF
TGTGCCATCAGTGAGCCGGCGGTCGAGCAGTACTTC
>TRBJ1-2|few|TRBD1|TRBV4-3
CASSRDYWTGANYGYTF
TGCGCCAGCAGCCGCGACTACTGGACAGGGGCAAACTATGGCTACACCTTC
>TRBJ2-7|many|.|TRBV7-2
CASSFYSGDNSDQYF
TGTGCCAGCAGCTTTTACAGCGGGGACAACTCGGACCAGTACTTC